Listed below are T cell receptor beta chains from one sample, sequenced in a study of brain T cells in children with intractable seizures. The method was immunoSEQ multiplex PCR; TCRdb's version includes in-frame clones alone and lacks a portion of them. The profile shows hundreds of thousands of clones, about 93% of them singletons. Sequencing was performed on peripheral blood, taken approximately 5 months after surgery. The receptor source for this set is a boy under three years old with tuberous sclerosis and intractable seizures. CDR3s include the opening cysteine and the closing phenylalanine or tryptophan. D genes are given only for firm matches. Clone size, where shown, is once, few, many, or a class for clones that have expanded.

TRBJ2-1,.,TRBV7-8,TRBD1,TGTGCCAGCAGCAAGCCCGAGCCGGGACAGGGACATGAGCAGTTCTTC,CASSKPEPGQGHEQFF
TRBJ1-2,.,TRBV2,.,TGTGCCAGTTCCGACGGCAACTATGGCTACACCTTC,CASSDGNYGYTF
TRBJ2-7,.,TRBV5-1,.,TGCGCCAGCAGCTTCAGGGGGGCGGGTTCCTACGAGCAGTACTTC,CASSFRGAGSYEQYF
TRBJ2-5,.,TRBV27,TRBD2,TGTGCCAGCAGTCGCCATGGGCGGGGGGCTCAAGAGACCCAGTACTTC,CASSRHGRGAQETQYF
TRBJ1-1,.,TRBV7-8,.,TGTGCCAGCAGCTTATGGAGCAACACTGAAGCTTTCTTT,CASSLWSNTEAFF
TRBJ2-7,.,TRBV27,TRBD1,TGTGCCAGCAGTTTGGGCAGGGGGCTTTACGAGCAGTACTTC,CASSLGRGLYEQYF
TRBJ1-5,.,TRBV6-5,.,TGTGCCAGCAGCGGGGGGGAACAGCCCCAGCATTTT,CASSGGEQPQHF
TRBJ2-1,.,TRBV9,.,TGTGCCAGCAGCGTAGACCTACCTGACAATGAGCAGTTCTTC,CASSVDLPDNEQFF
TRBJ2-2,.,TRBV7-3,TRBD1,TGTGCCAGCAGCCCCGGGACAGTTAACACCGGGGAGCTGTTTTTT,CASSPGTVNTGELFF
TRBJ1-1,once,TRBV7-9,.,TGTGCCAGCAGCTTAACCGAAGCTTTCTTT,CASSLTEAFF
TRBJ2-3,.,TRBV7-9,TRBD2,TGTGCCAGCAGCTTAGTAGGGGGCGGGAGGGCCCCAGATACGCAGTATTTT,CASSLVGGGRAPDTQYF
TRBJ1-2,.,TRBV9,TRBD1,TGTGCCAGCAGCGGAACCGACAGGGTCGACGGCTACACCTTC,CASSGTDRVDGYTF
TRBJ2-2,.,TRBV29-1,.,TGCAGCGTTGATAAAGGGGGGACCGGGGAGCTGTTTTTT,CSVDKGGTGELFF
TRBJ2-5,.,TRBV7-9,.,TGTGCCAGCAGCCCTGGAGAGACCCAGTACTTC,CASSPGETQYF
TRBJ1-5,few,TRBV19,TRBD1,TGTGCCAGTAGTTTCGACAGGGTCCAGCCCCAGCATTTT,CASSFDRVQPQHF
TRBJ1-1,.,TRBV19,TRBD1,TGTGCCAGTATCGGACAGGGCTTGAACACTGAAGCTTTCTTT,CASIGQGLNTEAFF
TRBJ2-1,.,TRBV27,.,TGTGCCAGCAGTTTATCGATAGGGGAAGAGCAGTTCTTC,CASSLSIGEEQFF
TRBJ2-2,.,TRBV7-2,.,TGTGCCAGCAGCCCTTCCCTCGCCACCGGGGAGCTGTTTTTT,CASSPSLATGELFF
TRBJ1-1,once,TRBV11-3,.,TGTGCCAGCAGCTTTCGCAGGGGCACTGAAGCTTTCTTT,CASSFRRGTEAFF
TRBJ2-3,.,TRBV12-3/TRBV12-4,.,TGTGCCAGCAGTTTTTCAGGGGCAGATACGCAGTATTTT,CASSFSGADTQYF
TRBJ1-2,.,TRBV6-2/TRBV6-3,.,TGTGCCAGCAGTTACGAGTCCGGGGGTCTCTATGGCTACACCTTC,CASSYESGGLYGYTF
TRBJ1-2,.,TRBV9,.,TGTGCCAGCAGCGCCACACACAGGGTACATGGCTACACCTTC,CASSATHRVHGYTF
TRBJ1-2,.,TRBV5-1,.,TGCGCCAGCAGCTTTGGGGGGGACCCCTCCTGGGAGTATGGCTACACCTTC,CASSFGGDPSWEYGYTF
TRBJ2-3,.,TRBV5-6,.,TGTGCCAGCAGCTTGAAGGGGGGGGGCACAGATACGCAGTATTTT,CASSLKGGGTDTQYF
TRBJ2-3,.,TRBV19,TRBD2,TGTGCCAGTAGTTTCAGCGGGAGGGCCGGGGCAGATACGCAGTATTTT,CASSFSGRAGADTQYF
TRBJ2-1,.,TRBV4-1,.,TGCGCCAGCAGGAGCTCCTACAATGAGCAGTTCTTC,CASRSSYNEQFF
TRBJ2-1,once,TRBV7-9,.,TGTGCCAGCAGCCCTTCAGGGATGAGCTACAATGAGCAGTTCTTC,CASSPSGMSYNEQFF
TRBJ2-1,.,TRBV10-3,TRBD1,TGTGCCATCAGCGACAGGGGACCCAATGAGCAGTTCTTC,CAISDRGPNEQFF
TRBJ2-7,.,TRBV18,TRBD1,TGTGCCAGCTCACCGGGCAGGGGGCCCAACGAGCAGTACTTC,CASSPGRGPNEQYF
TRBJ2-1,.,TRBV29-1,.,TGCAGCGTTGCGGTAGGAGACAATGAGCAGTTCTTC,CSVAVGDNEQFF
TRBJ1-2,.,TRBV28,.,TGTGCCAGCAGTTTAGGGGAGGGCGGCTACACCTTC,CASSLGEGGYTF
TRBJ2-5,.,TRBV6-5,TRBD1,TGTGCCAGCAGCTCGGTGACAGGGGCGCAAGAGACCCAGTACTTC,CASSSVTGAQETQYF
TRBJ1-4,.,TRBV19,.,TGTGCCAGTAGTATCCGGGACACGGCTGAAAAACTGTTTTTT,CASSIRDTAEKLFF
TRBJ2-7,.,TRBV27,.,TGTGCCAGCAGTCAATGGACCCGGATGGACGAGCAGTACTTC,CASSQWTRMDEQYF
TRBJ1-2,.,TRBV30,.,TGTGCCTGGAGTGTACGGTACAGGGTGAAGTATGGCTACACCTTC,CAWSVRYRVKYGYTF
TRBJ1-1,.,TRBV27,.,TGTGCCAGCAGTTTATCGTGCTGCCCGAACACTGAAGCTTTCTTT,CASSLSCCPNTEAFF
TRBJ2-7,medium-sized,TRBV30,.,TGTGCCTGGAGTCCGGCTCCTATTTACGAGCAGTACTTC,CAWSPAPIYEQYF
TRBJ1-4,.,TRBV2,.,TGTGCCAGCAGTAGGACAGCCATTAATGAAAAACTGTTTTTT,CASSRTAINEKLFF
TRBJ2-7,.,TRBV3-1/TRBV3-2,.,TGTGCCAGCAGCCAAGGACTCCCTGTGGCCTACGAGCAGTACTTC,CASSQGLPVAYEQYF
TRBJ2-2,.,TRBV10-3,.,TGTGCCATCAGAGACAGGTTTTTAACCGGGGAGCTGTTTTTT,CAIRDRFLTGELFF